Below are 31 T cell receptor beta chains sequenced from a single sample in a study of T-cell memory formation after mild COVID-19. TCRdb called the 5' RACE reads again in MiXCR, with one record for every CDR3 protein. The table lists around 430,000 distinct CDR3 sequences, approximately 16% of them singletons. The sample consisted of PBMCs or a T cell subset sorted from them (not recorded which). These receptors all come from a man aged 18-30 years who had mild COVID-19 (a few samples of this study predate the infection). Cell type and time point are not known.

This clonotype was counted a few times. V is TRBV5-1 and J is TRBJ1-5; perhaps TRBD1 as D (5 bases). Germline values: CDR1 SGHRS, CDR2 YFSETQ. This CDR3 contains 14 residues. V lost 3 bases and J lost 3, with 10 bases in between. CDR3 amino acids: CASSSGTDNQPQHF. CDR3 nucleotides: TGCGCCAGCAGCTCGGGGACGGACAATCAGCCCCAGCATTTT.

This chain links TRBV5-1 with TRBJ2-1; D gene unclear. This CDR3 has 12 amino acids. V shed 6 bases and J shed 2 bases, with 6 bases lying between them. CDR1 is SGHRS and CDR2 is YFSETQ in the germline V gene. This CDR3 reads CASTGAYNEQFF. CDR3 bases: TGCGCCAGCACCGGAGCCTACAATGAGCAGTTCTTC.

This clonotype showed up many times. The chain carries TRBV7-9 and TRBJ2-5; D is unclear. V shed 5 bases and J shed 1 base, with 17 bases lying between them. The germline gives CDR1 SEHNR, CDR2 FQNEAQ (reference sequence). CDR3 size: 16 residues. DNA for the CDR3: TGTGCCAGCAGCAAACCGGTGGCAGCGAGCCAAGAGACCCAGTACTTC. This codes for CASSKPVAASQETQYF.

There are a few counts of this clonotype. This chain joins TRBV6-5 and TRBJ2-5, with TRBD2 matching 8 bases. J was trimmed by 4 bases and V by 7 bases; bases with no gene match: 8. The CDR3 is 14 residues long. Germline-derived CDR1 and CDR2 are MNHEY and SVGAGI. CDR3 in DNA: TGTGCCAGCAAATTAGCGGGGCCGGGAGAGACCCAGTACTTC. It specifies CASKLAGPGETQYF.

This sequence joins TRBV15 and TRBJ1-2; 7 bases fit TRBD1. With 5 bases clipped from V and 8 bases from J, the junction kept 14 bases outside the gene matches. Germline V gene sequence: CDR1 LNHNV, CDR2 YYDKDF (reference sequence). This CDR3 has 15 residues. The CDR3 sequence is CATSGDRAPGGGYTF. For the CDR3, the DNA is TGTGCCACCAGCGGTGACAGGGCACCGGGAGGCGGCTACACCTTC.

The CDR3 region is CASSLVLRGVDEQFF. Here the CDR3 DNA reads TGTGCCAGCAGCTTAGTCCTCAGAGGGGTAGATGAGCAGTTCTTC. This sequence joins TRBV7-9 and TRBJ2-1, with D perhaps matching TRBD1 or TRBD2 (5 bases each). Trimming removed 1 base at V and 8 bases at J, with 15 bases between. The CDR3 extends over 15 amino acids. The germline V gene encodes CDR1 SEHNR and CDR2 FQNEAQ (reference sequence).

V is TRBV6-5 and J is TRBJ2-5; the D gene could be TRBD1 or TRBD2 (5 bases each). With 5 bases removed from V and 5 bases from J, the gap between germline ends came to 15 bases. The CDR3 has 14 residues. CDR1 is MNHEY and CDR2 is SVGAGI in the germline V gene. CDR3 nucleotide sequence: TGTGCCAGCAGTACCCCGGCCGGGGCCGAGACCCAGTACTTC. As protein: CASSTPAGAETQYF.

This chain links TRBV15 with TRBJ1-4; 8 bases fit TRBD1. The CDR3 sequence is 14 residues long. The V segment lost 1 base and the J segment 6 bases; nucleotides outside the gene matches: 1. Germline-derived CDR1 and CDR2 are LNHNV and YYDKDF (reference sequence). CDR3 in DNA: TGTGCCACCAGCAGAGGGACAGGGTATGAAAAACTGTTTTTT. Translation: CATSRGTGYEKLFF.

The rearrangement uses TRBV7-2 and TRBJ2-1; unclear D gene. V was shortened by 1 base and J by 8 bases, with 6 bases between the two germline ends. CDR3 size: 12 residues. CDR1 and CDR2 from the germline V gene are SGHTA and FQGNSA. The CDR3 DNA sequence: TGTGCCAGCAGCTTAGGGTTCTATGAGCAGTTCTTC. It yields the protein CASSLGFYEQFF.

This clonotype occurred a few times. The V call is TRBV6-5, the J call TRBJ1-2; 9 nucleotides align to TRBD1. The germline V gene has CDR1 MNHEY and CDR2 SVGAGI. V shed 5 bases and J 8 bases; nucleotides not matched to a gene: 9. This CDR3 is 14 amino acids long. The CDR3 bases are TGTGCCAGCAGTCCCCGGGACAGGGTCAAGGGCTACACCTTC. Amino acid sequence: CASSPRDRVKGYTF.

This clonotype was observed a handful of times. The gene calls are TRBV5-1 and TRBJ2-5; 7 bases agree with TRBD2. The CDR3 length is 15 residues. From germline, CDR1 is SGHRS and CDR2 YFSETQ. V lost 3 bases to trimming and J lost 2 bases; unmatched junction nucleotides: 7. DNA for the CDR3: TGCGCCAGCAGCTGGGGGGGGGAAGGACAAGAGACCCAGTACTTC. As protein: CASSWGGEGQETQYF.

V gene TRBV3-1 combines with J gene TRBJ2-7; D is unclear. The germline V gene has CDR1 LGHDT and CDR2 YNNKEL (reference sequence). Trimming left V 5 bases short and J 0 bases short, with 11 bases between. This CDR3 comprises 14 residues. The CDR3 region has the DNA TGTGCCAGCAGCTTAGGGCCTAGCTCCTACGAGCAGTACGTC. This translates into CASSLGPSSYEQYV.

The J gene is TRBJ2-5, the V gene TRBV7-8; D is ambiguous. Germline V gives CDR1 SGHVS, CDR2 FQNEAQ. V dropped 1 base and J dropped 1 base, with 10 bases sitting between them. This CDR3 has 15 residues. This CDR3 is CASSLEARVQETQYF. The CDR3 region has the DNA TGTGCCAGCAGCTTAGAGGCCAGAGTCCAAGAGACCCAGTACTTC.

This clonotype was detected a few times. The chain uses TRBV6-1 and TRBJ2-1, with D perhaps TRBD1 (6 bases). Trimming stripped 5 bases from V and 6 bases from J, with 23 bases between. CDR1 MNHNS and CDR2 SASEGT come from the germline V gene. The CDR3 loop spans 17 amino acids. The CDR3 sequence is CASSSRLTGYGANEQFF. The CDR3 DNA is TGTGCCAGCAGTTCCCGCCTAACAGGGTACGGTGCCAATGAGCAGTTCTTC.

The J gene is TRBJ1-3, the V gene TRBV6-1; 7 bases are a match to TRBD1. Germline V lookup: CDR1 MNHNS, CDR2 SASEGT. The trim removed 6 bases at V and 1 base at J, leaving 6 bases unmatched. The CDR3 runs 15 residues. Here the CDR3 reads CASRPDRVSGNTIYF. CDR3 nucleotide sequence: TGTGCCAGCAGACCCGACAGGGTTTCTGGAAACACCATATATTTT.

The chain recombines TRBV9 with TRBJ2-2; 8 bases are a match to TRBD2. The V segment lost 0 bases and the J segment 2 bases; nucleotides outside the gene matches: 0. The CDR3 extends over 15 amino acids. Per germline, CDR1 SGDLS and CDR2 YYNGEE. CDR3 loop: CASSVGTSNTGELFF. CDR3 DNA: TGTGCCAGCAGCGTAGGGACTAGCAACACCGGGGAGCTGTTTTTT.

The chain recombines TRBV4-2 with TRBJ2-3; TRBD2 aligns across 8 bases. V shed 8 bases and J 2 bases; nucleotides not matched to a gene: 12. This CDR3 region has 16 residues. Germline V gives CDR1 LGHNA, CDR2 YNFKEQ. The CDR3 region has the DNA TGTGCCAGCCAAGAGCGAGATAGCGGGGTCACAGATACGCAGTATTTT. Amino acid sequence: CASQERDSGVTDTQYF.

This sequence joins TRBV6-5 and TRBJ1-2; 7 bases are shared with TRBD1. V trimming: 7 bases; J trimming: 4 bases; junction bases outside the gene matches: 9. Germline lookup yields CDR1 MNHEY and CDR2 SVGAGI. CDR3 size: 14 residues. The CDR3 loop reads CASNGPGQSYGYTF. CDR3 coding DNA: TGTGCCAGCAACGGACCGGGACAGAGCTATGGCTACACCTTC.

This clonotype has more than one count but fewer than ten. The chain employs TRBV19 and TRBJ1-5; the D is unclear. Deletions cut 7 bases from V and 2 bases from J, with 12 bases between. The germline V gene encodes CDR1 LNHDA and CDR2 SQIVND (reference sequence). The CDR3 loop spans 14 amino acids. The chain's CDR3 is CASKRSGGNQPQHF. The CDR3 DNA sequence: TGTGCCAGTAAACGTAGCGGAGGCAATCAGCCCCAGCATTTT.

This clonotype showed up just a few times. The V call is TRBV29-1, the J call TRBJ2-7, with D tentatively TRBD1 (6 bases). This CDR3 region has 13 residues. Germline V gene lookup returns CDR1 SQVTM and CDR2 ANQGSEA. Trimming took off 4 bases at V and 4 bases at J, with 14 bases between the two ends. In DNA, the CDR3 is TGCAGCGTTGTCCCAACTGGACAGTACGAGCAGTACTTC. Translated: CSVVPTGQYEQYF.

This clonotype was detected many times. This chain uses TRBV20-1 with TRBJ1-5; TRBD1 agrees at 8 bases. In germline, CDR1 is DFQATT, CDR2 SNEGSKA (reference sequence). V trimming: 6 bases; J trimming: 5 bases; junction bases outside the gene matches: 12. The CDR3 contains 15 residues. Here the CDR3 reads CSAETAGTGDQPQHF. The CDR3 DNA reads TGCAGTGCCGAGACCGCCGGGACAGGAGATCAGCCCCAGCATTTT.

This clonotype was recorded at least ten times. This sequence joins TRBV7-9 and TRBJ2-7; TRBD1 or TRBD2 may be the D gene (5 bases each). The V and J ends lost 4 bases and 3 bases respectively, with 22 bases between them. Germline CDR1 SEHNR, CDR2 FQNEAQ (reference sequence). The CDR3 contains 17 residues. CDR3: CASSSTGTLGLNYEQYV. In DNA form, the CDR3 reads TGTGCCAGCAGCTCCACCGGGACCCTGGGGCTGAACTACGAGCAGTACGTC.

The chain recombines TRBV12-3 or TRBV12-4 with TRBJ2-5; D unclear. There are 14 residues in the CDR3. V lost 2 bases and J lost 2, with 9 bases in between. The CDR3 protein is CASSLLDSQETQYF. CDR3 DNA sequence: TGTGCCAGCAGTTTACTCGACTCTCAAGAGACCCAGTACTTC.

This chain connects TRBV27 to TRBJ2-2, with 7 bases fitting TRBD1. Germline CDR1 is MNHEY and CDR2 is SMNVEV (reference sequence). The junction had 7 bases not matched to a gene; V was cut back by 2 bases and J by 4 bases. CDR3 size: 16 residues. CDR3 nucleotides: TGTGCCAGCAGTTTAGAGAGGGGGCTGAGCACCGGGGAGCTGTTTTTT. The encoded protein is CASSLERGLSTGELFF.

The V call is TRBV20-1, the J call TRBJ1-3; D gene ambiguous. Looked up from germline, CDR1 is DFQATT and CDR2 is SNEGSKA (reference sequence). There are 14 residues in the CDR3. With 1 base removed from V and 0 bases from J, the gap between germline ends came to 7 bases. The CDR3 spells CSARVGFSGNTIYF. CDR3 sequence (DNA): TGCAGTGCTAGAGTTGGGTTCTCTGGAAACACCATATATTTT.

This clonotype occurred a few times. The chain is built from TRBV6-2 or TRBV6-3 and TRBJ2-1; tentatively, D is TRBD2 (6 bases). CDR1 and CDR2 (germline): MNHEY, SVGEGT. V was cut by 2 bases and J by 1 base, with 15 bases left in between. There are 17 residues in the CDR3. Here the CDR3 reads CASSYLSGTYSYNEQFF. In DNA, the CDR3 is TGTGCCAGCAGTTACCTTTCCGGGACTTATTCCTACAATGAGCAGTTCTTC.

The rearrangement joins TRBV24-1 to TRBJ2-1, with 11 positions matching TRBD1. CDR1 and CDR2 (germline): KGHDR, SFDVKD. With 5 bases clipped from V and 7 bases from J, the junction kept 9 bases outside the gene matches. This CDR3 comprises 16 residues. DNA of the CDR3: TGTGCCACCAGTGCCCCGAGAGGGACAGGGGGGAATGAGCAGTTCTTC. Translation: CATSAPRGTGGNEQFF.

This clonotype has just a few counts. The CDR3 is CASSYARALNTEAFF. The CDR3 DNA follows: TGTGCCAGCAGTTACGCCCGGGCTCTGAACACTGAAGCTTTCTTT. The chain employs TRBV6-5 and TRBJ1-1; D remains ambiguous. The V gene lost 2 bases and the J gene lost 0 bases, with 10 bases spanning the gap. The germline V gene encodes CDR1 MNHEY and CDR2 SVGAGI. The CDR3 runs to 15 residues.

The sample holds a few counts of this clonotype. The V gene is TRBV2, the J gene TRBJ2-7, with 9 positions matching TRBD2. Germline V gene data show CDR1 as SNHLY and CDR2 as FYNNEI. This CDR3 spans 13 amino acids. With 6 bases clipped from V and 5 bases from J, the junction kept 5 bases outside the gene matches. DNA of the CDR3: TGTGCCAGCAGCGTAGCGGGGGATCACGAGCAGTACGTC. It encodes CASSVAGDHEQYV.

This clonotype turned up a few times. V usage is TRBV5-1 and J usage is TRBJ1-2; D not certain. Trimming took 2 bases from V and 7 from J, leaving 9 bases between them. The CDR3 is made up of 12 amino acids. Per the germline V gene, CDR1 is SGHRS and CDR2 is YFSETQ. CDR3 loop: CASSFGRAGYTF. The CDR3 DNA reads TGCGCCAGCAGCTTTGGGAGGGCTGGCTACACCTTC.

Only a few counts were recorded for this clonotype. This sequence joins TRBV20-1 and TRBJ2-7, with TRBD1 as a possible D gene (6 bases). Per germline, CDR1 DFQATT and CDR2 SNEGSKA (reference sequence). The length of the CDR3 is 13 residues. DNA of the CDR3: TGCAGTGTCAGACAGGATCCCTCCTCCGAGCAGTACGTC. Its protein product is CSVRQDPSSEQYV.